Each of the 3 T cell receptor beta chains below was sequenced from the same sample in a study of blood T cells in healthy people across ages. A second roughly 6 to 12 cycle PCR used barcoded and J-beta primers. TCRdb re-analysed the 5' RACE reads in MiXCR, keeping a single row per CDR3 protein. The sample yields about 2 million distinct CDR3 sequences, around 48% seen once. The source material was blood. Receptor source: a middle-aged woman in good health.

This clonotype was found a few times. The chain has TRBV29-1 and TRBJ2-1; tentatively, D is TRBD1 (5 bases). V lost 4 bases, J lost 9 bases, and 16 bases lay in between. CDR3 size: 13 residues. Germline V gives CDR1 SQVTM, CDR2 ANQGSEA. CDR3 in amino acids: CSVGQLQVGEQFF. The CDR3 DNA follows: TGCAGCGTTGGACAGTTACAGGTCGGTGAGCAGTTCTTC.

This sequence joins TRBV6-5 and TRBJ2-3; 11 positions agree with TRBD2. Germline trimming cut 0 bases from V and 1 base from J; bases unmatched to any gene: 6. The CDR3 runs to 18 residues. Germline loops: CDR1 MNHEY, CDR2 SVGAGI. In DNA, the CDR3 is TGTGCCAGCAGTTACTCGCGACTAGCGGGGTTGGGCACAGATACGCAGTATTTT. Protein: CASSYSRLAGLGTDTQYF.

This clonotype turned up a few times. This sequence joins TRBV29-1 and TRBJ2-7; D may be TRBD1 (6 bases). V shed 6 bases and J shed 2 bases, with 11 bases lying between them. Germline CDR1 SQVTM, CDR2 ANQGSEA. The CDR3 consists of 12 residues. DNA of the CDR3: TGCAGCGTCGGGACACTTACCTACGAGCAGTACTTC. Translation: CSVGTLTYEQYF.